The clone carrying this TCR beta chain was seen a few times. This sample is drawn from a study of control samples from healthy donors and cancer patients. Repertoires were generated with immunoSEQ multiplex PCR, while TCRdb's copy carries only in-frame clones and drops some. The table includes about 100,000 clones, about 90% detected once. The specimen was blood. This receptor was obtained from a woman aged 45-65 years in good health.

DNA of the CDR3: TGTGCCAGTAGTACAACCGGGACAGGGATCTATGGCTACACCTTC. The encoded protein is CASSTTGTGIYGYTF. The chain links TRBV19 to TRBJ1-2, with 9 bases fitting TRBD1. This CDR3 contains 15 residues. The ends lost 4 bases at V and 4 bases at J; junction bases unmatched: 7. Germline CDR1 reads LNHDA; CDR2 reads SQIVND (reference sequence). The full variable domain, completed using reference TRBV19 and TRBJ1-2, is DGGITQSPKYLFRKEGQNVTLSCEQNLNHDAMYWYRQDPGQGLRLIYYSQIVNDFQKGDIAEGYSVSREKKESFPLTVTSAQKNPTAFYLCASSTTGTGIYGYTFGSGTRLTVV.